This record concerns one T cell receptor beta chain sequence. The antigen is not known. This sample was included in a study of blood T cells in healthy people across ages. Study outcomes and limitations: There was a strong correlation between TCR beta diversity and naive T cell percentage. A roughly linear age-dependent decrease characterized TCR beta diversity per million T cells.

PCR was performed a second time for about 7 to 12 cycles using a sample-barcoded 5' primer and a J-beta primer mix. TCRdb itself ran the 5' RACE reads through MiXCR, one entry per CDR3 protein. Of fewer than 900,000 distinct CDR3 sequences in the sample, approximately 43% are singletons; the top ten hold 20% to 25%. The CDR3 totals 16 residues. J gave up 11 bases and V 0 bases, and 11 bases lay outside the gene matches. Germline V gene data show CDR1 as SGHRS and CDR2 as YFSETQ. V gene TRBV5-1 combines with J gene TRBJ2-5; TRBD2 aligns across 12 bases. The source is a woman aged 60 to 75 in good health. Sequencing used blood. Here the CDR3 DNA reads TGCGCCAGCAGCTTGGCCCTAGCGGGAGGGGGTAATGAGCAGTACTTC. Amino acids: CASSLALAGGGNEQYF.